This T cell receptor beta chain emerged from a study of T cell repertoires in cytomegalovirus infection (dated by TCRdb to about 2019). Concerning the study at large: Recently identified HLA-C-restricted CMV epitopes, whose presentation resists viral immunomodulation, were targeted by peptide stimulations together with well-studied HLA-B-restricted epitopes. Donor HLA type was relevant to the analysis, as public TCR beta signatures indicated carriage of CMV infection together with the matching HLA type.

Explained via the paper, the treatment or condition label denotes: in vitro stimulation with specific CMV peptide epitopes to enrich CMV-specific T cells. Beyond this particular receptor, the publication reports: Carriers of CMV infection plus the relevant HLA type were discriminated by the cumulative frequency of public TCR beta family members in the study cohort and in an independent roughly 400-donor cohort. In the ex vivo response, HLA-C-restricted CMV-specific TCR beta clonotypes were dominant, and in two of eight donors the single most frequent clonotype came from this HLA-C-restricted group.

This clonotype has only a few counts. Its cognate antigen has yet to be identified. Base-call qualities are not available, and no considerably larger clone is one nucleotide away. This sample was sequenced with an Illumina HiSeq 1500. Using fastp at Q25 and MiXCR, TCRdb reprocessed the public reads and kept productive beta chains. Rows are combined by CDR3 protein, so each entry shows the most common genes and DNA. The sample profile shows about 890,000 distinct CDR3 sequences; 30% to 40% of them were found once. The ten largest clonotypes hold over 12% of the sample. The receptor was isolated from a human donor in good health (CMV status not recorded). Some clones in this sample may be carry-over from other donors' samples. Sequenced material: cultured CD8+ T cells from PBMCs, taken from culture after CMV antigen stimulation.

CDR3 loop: CASQGGVGANVLTF. The DNA sequence is as follows: TGTGCCAGCCAAGGGGGGGTTGGGGCCAACGTCCTGACTTTC. The rearranged segments are TRBV28 and TRBJ2-6; perhaps TRBD2 is the D gene, with 7 bases matching. From cysteine to phenylalanine, the CDR3 is 14 amino acids long. Kept here is only the CDR3 DNA, which spans 42 bases and is read in frame from base 1. Deletion took 8 bases off V and 3 bases off J, with a span of 11 bases between the germline ends. Reading the germline V gene gives CDR1 MDHEN and CDR2 SYDVKM.